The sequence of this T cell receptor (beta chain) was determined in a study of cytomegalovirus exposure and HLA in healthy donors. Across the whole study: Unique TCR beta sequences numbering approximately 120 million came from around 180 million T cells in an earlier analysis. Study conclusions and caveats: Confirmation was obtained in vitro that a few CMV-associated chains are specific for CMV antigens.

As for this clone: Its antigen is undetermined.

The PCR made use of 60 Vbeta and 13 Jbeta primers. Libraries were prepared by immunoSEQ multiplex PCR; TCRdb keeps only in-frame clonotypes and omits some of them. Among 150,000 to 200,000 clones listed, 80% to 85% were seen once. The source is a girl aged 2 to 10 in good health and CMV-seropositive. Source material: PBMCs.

The CDR3 DNA sequence: TGTGCCAGCAGCGTATGGGGAGAGACAGATACGCAGTATTTT. Protein: CASSVWGETDTQYF. The genes are TRBV9 and TRBJ2-3; possibly TRBD2 for D (5 bases). The length of the CDR3 is 14 residues. Germline-derived CDR1 and CDR2 are SGDLS and YYNGEE. With 1 base removed from V and 3 bases from J, the gap between germline ends came to 9 bases.